This entry features one T cell receptor (beta chain) sequence. Its antigen remains unidentified. V was clipped by 1 base and J by 7 bases; unmatched bases: 5. Per the germline V gene, CDR1 is MGHRA and CDR2 is YSYEKL. CDR3 size: 15 residues. Time point denoted: time of PML onset. Natalizumab-treated patients developed PML between roughly 15 and 60 months into natalizumab therapy. Clones were read by immunoSEQ multiplex PCR, and TCRdb kept only the in-frame ones, dropping some. This sample has about 30,000 clones, with more than 75% found just once. This entry is derived from a study of multiple sclerosis patients with progressive multifocal leukoencephalopathy. Broader study findings: No common TRBV or TRBJ usage or pairing appeared at PML.

The sequenced sample was PBMCs, obtained from a patient treated with natalizumab. This chain joins TRBV4-1 and TRBJ2-1, with 9 bases that match TRBD2. The origin of this receptor is a human donor with progressive multifocal leukoencephalopathy. The CDR3 sequence is CASSQGWTSVNEQFF. The CDR3 DNA reads TGCGCCAGCAGCCAAGGGTGGACTAGCGTGAATGAGCAGTTCTTC.